This TCR beta chain was retrieved from a study of shared clonotypes between healthy human individuals. Study context: Donors had three CD4 naive, three CD4 memory, two CD8 naive and one CD8 memory plate apiece. Whole-study findings and limits: A generally larger estimated richness was seen in naive subsets than in memory subsets.

Per sorted-subset replicate PCR, input was around 220 ng DNA, representing about 32,000 T cell genomes. Per the original data handling: Junction-only sequences without quality scores were provided by ImmunoSEQ, so filtering was different. TCRdb's copy holds only in-frame clones and misses some; the assay was immunoSEQ multiplex PCR. D and trimming were read from the DNA, whereas the V and J calls and clone size are those reported in that table. Of 1,500,000 or so clones listed, around 95% are singletons. The table lists this clone with a few counts. Its antigen is unknown. The CDR3 has 14 residues. The J segment lost 4 bases and the V segment lost 4 bases, leaving 5 bases of the junction unmatched. The germline V gene encodes CDR1 SGDLS and CDR2 YYNGEE.

The sequenced material came from naive CD4+ T cells sorted from blood. Subset reported: CD45RA+ positively selected. This rearrangement joins TRBV9 to TRBJ1-2, with 9 positions matching TRBD1. The source is a man younger than 45 in good health. The CDR3: CASSNTGGAYGYTF. The CDR3 bases are TGTGCCAGCAGCAATACAGGGGGCGCCTATGGCTACACCTTC.